The clone carrying this T cell receptor (beta chain) was seen a handful of times. The CDR3 has 15 amino acids. Germline CDR1 MNHEY, CDR2 SMNVEV (reference sequence). Trimming removed 8 bases at V and 2 bases at J, with 17 bases between. These data originate in a study of human T cells and chemical hapten exposure. Turning to the study itself: All through the approximately 25-week study, the scalp of each patient received diphenylcyclopropenone doses weekly. Patch tests applied 0.01% DPC to the upper back, read at 6 days. Patients were mainly female, each with alopecia areata, totalis or universalis.

TCRdb reprocessed the RACE reads via MiXCR and lists one record per CDR3 protein. This table has 110,000 to 150,000 distinct CDR3 sequences, 12% appearing once. Time point here: patch test 2, 6 weeks after DPC sensitization. The treatment is: therapeutic diphenylcyclopropenone sensitization with weekly scalp DPC. This sequence originates from a woman between 45 and 60 years old with alopecia areata. Some clones in this sample may be carry-over from other donors' samples. This material consisted of whole blood, taken in connection with sensitization to the hapten diphenylcyclopropenone (DPC). This chain links TRBV27 with TRBJ2-3; D ambiguous. The CDR3 spells CASLSLRILTDTQYF. The DNA for the CDR3 is TGTGCCAGCCTATCTCTCCGGATACTCACAGATACGCAGTATTTT.